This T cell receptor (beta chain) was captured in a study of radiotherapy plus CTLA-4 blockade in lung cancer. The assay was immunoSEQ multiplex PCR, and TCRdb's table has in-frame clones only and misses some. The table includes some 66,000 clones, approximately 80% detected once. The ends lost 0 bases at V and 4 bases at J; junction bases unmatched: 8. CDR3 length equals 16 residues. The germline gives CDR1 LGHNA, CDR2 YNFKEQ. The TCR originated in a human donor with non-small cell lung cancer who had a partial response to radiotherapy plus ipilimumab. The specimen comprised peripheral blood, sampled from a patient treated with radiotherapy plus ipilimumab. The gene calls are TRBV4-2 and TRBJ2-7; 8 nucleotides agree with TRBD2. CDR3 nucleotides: TGTGCCAGCAGCCAAGAGTTCGGGCTAGCGGGTTACGAGCAGTACTTC. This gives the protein CASSQEFGLAGYEQYF.